The TCR beta chain described here comes from a study of cytotoxic CD8 clonotypes in ibrutinib-treated CLL. Some clones are missing from TCRdb's copy, which holds only in-frame ones; the method was immunoSEQ multiplex PCR. The sample comprises 150,000 to 200,000 clones, more than 70% of which are singletons, and over 2.5% rests with the top ten. Trimming cost V 5 bases and J 5 bases; bases outside gene matches: 13. Germline V lookup: CDR1 MDHEN, CDR2 SYDVKM. The CDR3 runs 17 residues. The receptor comes from a human donor with chronic lymphocytic leukemia. This material consisted of PBMCs, taken at disease progression, from a patient treated with ibrutinib. The chain carries TRBV28 and TRBJ2-1; 9 bases fit TRBD2. The CDR3 DNA follows: TGTGCCAGCAGTAAAGGGTATAGCGGGAGCAGCAACAATGAGCAGTTCTTC. It specifies CASSKGYSGSSNNEQFF.